This T cell receptor beta chain came from a study of cytomegalovirus exposure and HLA in healthy donors. Study-wide results and caveats: CMV antigen specificity was confirmed in vitro for a few CMV-associated chains.

J was trimmed by 2 bases and V by 4 bases; bases with no gene match: 7. The V gene's germline CDR1 is GTSNPN and CDR2 SVGIG (reference sequence). The CDR3 covers 14 residues. In the case of this clone: Its antigen is not identified.

The PCR contained 60 Vbeta and 13 Jbeta primers. Assay used: immunoSEQ multiplex PCR; TCRdb lists only in-frame clones, some missing. The sample consists of 170,000 or so clones, 75% to 85% of them appearing once. The sequence was collected from a man aged 25-45 years in good health and CMV-seropositive. V gene TRBV30 combines with J gene TRBJ1-1; 7 bases are shared with TRBD1. What was sequenced was PBMCs. CDR3 bases: TGTGCCTGGACTAAGGGACAGTTTAACACTGAAGCTTTCTTT. Translation: CAWTKGQFNTEAFF.